Presented here are 28 T cell receptor beta chains from one specimen sequenced in a study of T cell responses to AZD1222 COVID-19 vaccine. TCRdb's copy holds only in-frame clones and misses some; the assay was immunoSEQ multiplex PCR. The data contain about 120,000 clones, more than 75% of them singletons. The source was peripheral blood, collected on day 0 of AZD1222 vaccination. These TCRs come from an adult in good health.

The chain employs TRBV5-1 and TRBJ2-5; 12 bases fit TRBD2. Germline V gene data show CDR1 as SGHRS and CDR2 as YFSETQ. With 4 bases clipped from V and 4 bases from J, the junction kept 5 bases outside the gene matches. This CDR3 contains 15 residues. CDR3 residues: CASSGQLAGGETQYF. CDR3 bases: TGCGCCAGCAGCGGGCAACTAGCGGGGGGAGAGACCCAGTACTTC.

V usage is TRBV6-2 or TRBV6-3 and J usage is TRBJ2-2; 11 bases are shared with TRBD1. The ends lost 3 bases at V and 4 bases at J; junction bases unmatched: 4. The CDR3 sequence is 16 residues long. Germline CDR1 and CDR2: MNHEY and SVGEGT. The CDR3 sequence: CASSYFGTGGTGELFF. CDR3 nucleotides: TGTGCCAGCAGTTATTTTGGGACAGGGGGCACCGGGGAGCTGTTTTTT.

The chain recombines TRBV29-1 with TRBJ1-5, with D unclear. Germline V gene data show CDR1 as SQVTM and CDR2 as ANQGSEA. CDR3 size: 13 residues. Trimming left V 6 bases short and J 3 bases short, with 12 bases between. CDR3 loop: CSVTTAINQPQHF. The CDR3 DNA reads as TGCAGCGTGACGACGGCTATCAATCAGCCCCAGCATTTT.

V is TRBV10-3 and J is TRBJ1-2; 7 positions agree with TRBD1. Germline assignment: CDR1 ENHRY and CDR2 SYGVKD. V shed 0 bases and J 0 bases; nucleotides not matched to a gene: 4. This CDR3 region has 16 residues. The CDR3 reads CAISESTGKTNYGYTF. The CDR3 DNA reads TGTGCCATCAGTGAGTCGACAGGGAAAACTAACTATGGCTACACCTTC.

This chain uses TRBV30 with TRBJ2-7, with D perhaps given as TRBD1 or TRBD2 (5 bases each). CDR3 length equals 12 residues. Germline V gives CDR1 GTSNPN, CDR2 SVGIG (reference sequence). V shed 1 base and J shed 4 bases, with 8 bases lying between them. CDR3 bases: TGTGCCTGGAGTGGGGGGTCTTACGAGCAGTACTTC. Its translation: CAWSGGSYEQYF. The variable domain in full, completed from reference TRBV30 and TRBJ2-7, reads SQTIHQWPATLVQPVGSPLSLECTVEGTSNPNLYWYRQAAGRGLQLLFYSVGIGQISSEVPQNLSASRPQDRQFILSSKKLLLSDSGFYLCAWSGGSYEQYFGPGTRLTVT.

In its sample, this clone was seen once. The chain combines TRBV19 with TRBJ1-1; maybe TRBD1 (5 bases). The V gene's germline CDR1 is LNHDA and CDR2 SQIVND (reference sequence). The length of the CDR3 is 14 residues. Trimming left V 7 bases short and J 1 base short, with 13 bases between. CDR3 loop: CASTHWRGNTEAFF. Written as DNA, the CDR3 is TGTGCCAGTACCCACTGGAGGGGGAACACTGAAGCTTTCTTT.

The rearrangement links TRBV28 to TRBJ1-2; D call uncertain. The ends were cut back, 8 bases at V and 6 bases at J, with 25 bases in the middle. The germline V gene has CDR1 MDHEN and CDR2 SYDVKM. CDR3 length equals 16 residues. The CDR3 DNA sequence: TGTGCCAGCCTCGCTAATGGCGGAGCTGTTGCCCATGGCTACACCTTC. It translates to CASLANGGAVAHGYTF.

The chain recombines TRBV27 with TRBJ1-2; no clear D. Germline values: CDR1 MNHEY, CDR2 SMNVEV (reference sequence). This CDR3 region has 13 residues. Trimming pared 4 bases from V and 4 bases from J, leaving 10 bases between. CDR3: CASSSWNSYGYTF. CDR3 in DNA: TGTGCCAGCAGTTCCTGGAACAGCTATGGCTACACCTTC.

The rearrangement joins TRBV7-9 to TRBJ1-3; unclear D gene. The germline V gene encodes CDR1 SEHNR and CDR2 FQNEAQ (reference sequence). V was clipped by 4 bases and J by 2 bases, with 6 bases between them. CDR3 length equals 13 residues. The CDR3, as DNA: TGTGCCAGCAGCTCGACGGCTGGAAACACCATATATTTT. Encoded protein: CASSSTAGNTIYF. Drawing the rest from reference TRBV7-9 and TRBJ1-3, the complete variable domain is DTGVSQNPRHKITKRGQNVTFRCDPISEHNRLYWYRQTLGQGPEFLTYFQNEAQLEKSRLLSDRFSAERPKGSFSTLEIQRTEQGDSAMYLCASSSTAGNTIYFGEGSWLTVV.

The genes are TRBV7-2 and TRBJ1-1; maybe TRBD1 (5 bases). CDR3 size: 14 residues. Trimming removed 1 base from V and 5 bases from J, with 11 bases in between. Germline lookup yields CDR1 SGHTA and CDR2 FQGNSA. CDR3 in DNA: TGTGCCAGCAGCTTAGGACAGCTACCAACTGAAGCTTTCTTT. Protein product: CASSLGQLPTEAFF.

The chain recombines TRBV6-5 with TRBJ2-7, with TRBD1 as a possible D gene (6 bases). In germline, CDR1 is MNHEY, CDR2 SVGAGI. CDR3 size: 15 residues. V was pared by 6 bases and J by 2 bases, with 17 bases between. The CDR3 sequence is CASSPKPQGPYEQYF. In nucleotides, the CDR3 is TGTGCCAGCAGCCCGAAACCTCAGGGGCCCTACGAGCAGTACTTC.

This chain connects TRBV7-2 to TRBJ2-3; possibly TRBD1 for D (5 bases). CDR3 size: 14 residues. Trimming removed 8 bases at V and 1 base at J, with 13 bases between. CDR1 is SGHTA and CDR2 is FQGNSA in the germline V gene. CDR3 coding DNA: TGTGCCAGCCGCGTGGGCAGGGGCACAGATACGCAGTATTTT. Its translation: CASRVGRGTDTQYF.

The V call is TRBV28, the J call TRBJ2-1; D is ambiguous. This CDR3 comprises 10 residues. Germline CDR1 is MDHEN and CDR2 is SYDVKM. V was cut by 5 bases and J by 8 bases, with 4 bases left in between. This chain's CDR3 is CASSGYEQFF. The CDR3, as DNA: TGTGCCAGCAGTGGCTATGAGCAGTTCTTC.

The chain recombines TRBV9 with TRBJ2-5; possibly TRBD2 for D (6 bases). CDR3 size: 14 residues. Germline V lookup: CDR1 SGDLS, CDR2 YYNGEE. Trimming shortened V by 4 bases and J by 5 bases, and 15 bases separated the two germline ends. CDR3 sequence (DNA): TGTGCCAGCAGCCCCACTAGTCGGGGGGAGACCCAGTACTTC. It encodes CASSPTSRGETQYF.

This clone showed up just once. J is TRBJ2-5 and V is TRBV28, with D perhaps matching TRBD1 (6 bases). Per the germline V gene, CDR1 is MDHEN and CDR2 is SYDVKM. The CDR3 contains 13 residues. Trimming shortened V by 7 bases and J by 4 bases, and 13 bases separated the two germline ends. CDR3 bases: TGTGCCAGCACAGTGGGGGCCGGAGAGACCCAGTACTTC. Its protein is CASTVGAGETQYF. The variable domain in full, with the rest retrieved from reference TRBV28 and TRBJ2-5, is DVKVTQSSRYLVKRTGEKVFLECVQDMDHENMFWYRQDPGLGLRLIYFSYDVKMKEKGDIPEGYSVSREKKERFSLILESASTNQTSMYLCASTVGAGETQYFGPGTRLLVL.

This rearrangement joins TRBV28 to TRBJ2-1; 8 bases are shared with TRBD2. The CDR3 totals 15 residues. The V gene's germline CDR1 is MDHEN and CDR2 SYDVKM. V lost 5 bases, J lost 2 bases, and 5 bases stayed unmatched. The CDR3 region has the DNA TGTGCCAGCAGTCTGACTAGCGTTACCTACAATGAGCAGTTCTTC. This translates into CASSLTSVTYNEQFF.

The V gene is TRBV11-2, the J gene TRBJ1-2; no clear D. Germline assignment: CDR1 SGHAT and CDR2 FQNNGV. Trimming stripped 1 base from V and 2 bases from J, with 8 bases between. The CDR3 extends over 14 amino acids. DNA of the CDR3: TGTGCCAGCAGCTTAGGGGATGGAAACTATGGCTACACCTTC. It specifies CASSLGDGNYGYTF.

This chain uses TRBV4-3 with TRBJ2-7, with a possible D match to TRBD2 (8 bases). The CDR3 loop spans 15 amino acids. Germline V gene sequence: CDR1 LGHNA, CDR2 YSLEER. Trimming pared 5 bases from V and 12 bases from J, leaving 26 bases between. CDR3 sequence: CASSSGGGTSYGWYF. In nucleotides, the CDR3 is TGCGCCAGCAGCTCAGGGGGAGGGACTAGTTACGGGTGGTACTTC.

The rearrangement uses TRBV10-3 and TRBJ2-7, with D unclear. The CDR3 length is 15 residues. CDR1 and CDR2 from the germline V gene are ENHRY and SYGVKD. Trimming took 0 bases from V and 0 from J, leaving 9 bases between them. The CDR3 sequence: CAISESYGSSYEQYF. As DNA, the CDR3 is TGTGCCATCAGTGAGTCTTACGGAAGCTCCTACGAGCAGTACTTC.

The chain has TRBV5-1 and TRBJ1-5; no clear D. Germline assignment: CDR1 SGHRS and CDR2 YFSETQ. The ends were cut back, 0 bases at V and 0 bases at J, with 4 bases in the middle. CDR3 length: 14 residues. CDR3 DNA: TGCGCCAGCAGCTTGGGGGGTAGCAATCAGCCCCAGCATTTT. Translating gives CASSLGGSNQPQHF.

The gene calls are TRBV6-6 and TRBJ2-1, with 13 bases fitting TRBD2. This CDR3 comprises 16 residues. Per germline, CDR1 MNHNY and CDR2 SVGAGI (reference sequence). The V and J ends lost 5 bases and 7 bases, in that order; junction bases with no gene match: 8. The CDR3 spells CASSKTPGLAGNEQFF. DNA for the CDR3: TGTGCCAGCAGTAAAACGCCGGGACTAGCGGGAAATGAGCAGTTCTTC.

This chain connects TRBV5-6 to TRBJ2-5; the match to TRBD2 covers 8 bases. Germline values: CDR1 SGHDT, CDR2 YYEEEE. Germline trimming cut 0 bases from V and 5 bases from J; bases unmatched to any gene: 0. The CDR3 consists of 13 residues. CDR3 residues: CASSLGTSETQYF. The DNA of the CDR3 is TGTGCCAGCAGCTTGGGGACTAGCGAGACCCAGTACTTC.

The chain combines TRBV5-4 with TRBJ2-6; D is ambiguous. The length of the CDR3 is 16 residues. V was clipped by 0 bases and J by 0 bases, with 7 bases between them. The V gene's germline CDR1 is SGHNT and CDR2 YYREEE (reference sequence). The CDR3 DNA follows: TGTGCCAGCAGCTTGGCCTTGCGCTCTGGGGCCAACGTCCTGACTTTC. As protein: CASSLALRSGANVLTF. Looking up the rest from reference TRBV5-4 and TRBJ2-6 gives the full variable domain: ETGVTQSPTHLIKTRGQQVTLRCSSQSGHNTVSWYQQALGQGPQFIFQYYREEENGRGNFPPRFSGLQFPNYSSELNVNALELDDSALYLCASSLALRSGANVLTFGAGSRLTVL.

The V gene is TRBV4-2, the J gene TRBJ2-3; unclear D gene. V was cut by 0 bases and J by 8 bases, with 9 bases left in between. Per germline, CDR1 LGHNA and CDR2 YNFKEQ. The CDR3 spans 13 residues. CDR3 sequence reads: CASSQDVGITQYF. The CDR3 coding sequence is TGTGCCAGCAGCCAAGATGTGGGGATTACGCAGTATTTT.

The J gene is TRBJ2-2, the V gene TRBV19; D unclear. CDR1 LNHDA and CDR2 SQIVND come from the germline V gene (reference sequence). V was clipped by 5 bases and J by 7 bases, with 11 bases between them. This CDR3 has 13 amino acids. The CDR3 DNA reads TGTGCCAGTAGTCTAGTATCGGGCGGGGAGCTGTTTTTT. Translation: CASSLVSGGELFF.

The chain carries TRBV5-4 and TRBJ1-2; 7 nucleotides match TRBD1. The CDR3 loop spans 15 amino acids. CDR1 is SGHNT and CDR2 is YYREEE in the germline V gene (reference sequence). J was trimmed by 3 bases and V by 4 bases; bases with no gene match: 9. The CDR3 sequence: CASSRRTGDYYGYTF. The CDR3 nucleotides are TGTGCCAGCAGCCGTCGGACAGGCGACTACTATGGCTACACCTTC.

The genes are TRBV19 and TRBJ1-2, with D possibly matching TRBD1 (6 bases). With 6 bases removed from V and 7 bases from J, the gap between germline ends came to 21 bases. The CDR3 has 15 residues. In germline, CDR1 is LNHDA, CDR2 SQIVND (reference sequence). Here the CDR3 reads CASRFDRSGLSGYTF. The CDR3 DNA reads TGTGCCAGTAGGTTCGACAGGTCAGGACTATCTGGCTACACCTTC.

This clone was counted between two and nine times. The chain links TRBV27 to TRBJ1-4; D is undetermined. V was clipped by 7 bases and J by 8 bases, with 14 bases between them. Germline lookup yields CDR1 MNHEY and CDR2 SMNVEV (reference sequence). The CDR3 is 13 amino acids. The CDR3, as DNA: TGTGCCAGCAACCAGGTGGCCAAGGAAAAACTGTTTTTT. Protein: CASNQVAKEKLFF.